The clone carrying this T cell receptor beta chain came up a few times. Its specificity is not known. PCR was performed a second time for about 7 to 11 cycles using a sample-barcoded 5' primer and a J-beta primer mix. MiXCR, run by TCRdb on the 5' RACE reads, gives a single entry per CDR3 protein. Of 1,500,000 or so distinct CDR3 sequences in the sample, 35% to 45% were seen once. V dropped 0 bases and J dropped 4; count of bases not matched to a gene: 7. Germline lookup yields CDR1 SGDLS and CDR2 YYNGEE. The CDR3 runs to 16 residues. The data were taken from a study of blood T cells in healthy people across ages. Study-wide context: Per two T cells, template switching captured roughly one barcoded beta molecule. Study-wide findings and caveats: There was a strong correlation between TCR beta diversity and naive T cell percentage.

The gene calls are TRBV9 and TRBJ2-3; the match to TRBD2 covers 8 bases. The clonotype comes from a woman under 30 in good health. Sequencing input: blood. For the CDR3, the DNA is TGTGCCAGCAGCGTAGATACGGGAGGGCGAGCAGATACGCAGTATTTT. Translation: CASSVDTGGRADTQYF. Supplemented by reference TRBV9 and TRBJ2-3, the full variable domain reads DSGVTQTPKHLITATGQRVTLRCSPRSGDLSVYWYQQSLDQGLQFLIQYYNGEERAKGNILERFSAQQFPDLHSELNLSSLELGDSALYFCASSVDTGGRADTQYFGPGTRLTVL.